These T cell receptor beta chains were read from a single sample in a study of shared clonotypes between healthy human individuals. Using immunoSEQ multiplex PCR, the repertoire was profiled, and TCRdb retains in-frame clones only, with some absent. Altogether a few million clones are present, more than 80% being singletons, with the ten largest covering over 0.12%. Sequencing was carried out using naive CD4+ T cells sorted from blood. These receptors originate from a man aged 18 to 30 in good health. Both conserved end residues are part of each CDR3. Fields, in order: D gene, J gene, V gene, CDR3 length, clone size, CDR3 protein, CDR3 DNA. The D gene is left open where the match is weak. Clone size appears in some rows only: once, few, many, or a class for an expanded clone.

. TRBJ2-1 TRBV23-1 15 . CASSSSTFRGGEQFF TGCGCCAGCAGTAGTAGCACATTTAGGGGCGGTGAGCAGTTCTTC
. TRBJ1-5 TRBV2 15 . CASSETGDFNQPQHF TGTGCCAGCAGTGAAACGGGGGATTTCAATCAGCCCCAGCATTTT
. TRBJ1-2 TRBV6-1 13 . CASTPGNNYGYTF TGTGCCAGCACTCCAGGGAACAACTATGGCTACACCTTC
. TRBJ2-3 TRBV7-7 14 . CASSFGGVGDTQYF TGTGCTAGCAGCTTTGGGGGAGTGGGAGATACGCAGTATTTT
TRBD2 TRBJ2-5 TRBV9 15 . CASSVGGSRSGAQYF TGTGCCAGCAGCGTAGGCGGGAGTCGTTCTGGGGCCCAGTACTTC
TRBD2 TRBJ2-3 TRBV6-4 16 . CASSDLAGGHTDTQYF TGTGCCAGCAGTGACCTAGCGGGAGGACACACAGATACGCAGTATTTT
. TRBJ1-1 TRBV6-5 13 . CASSRGTGGEAFF TGTGCCAGCAGTCGTGGGACTGGGGGTGAAGCTTTCTTT
. TRBJ2-1 TRBV11-3 14 . CASSLVGAQNEQFF TGTGCCAGCAGCTTAGTGGGGGCCCAAAATGAGCAGTTCTTC
. TRBJ2-7 TRBV6-1 12 . CASTRSRYEQYF TGTGCCAGCACACGGAGTCGGTACGAGCAGTACTTC
. TRBJ2-7 TRBV7-2 15 . CASSPGGHPVNEQYF TGTGCCAGCAGCCCTGGTGGTCATCCTGTCAACGAGCAGTACTTC
TRBD1 TRBJ1-1 TRBV6-1 15 . CASSPQGAVNTEAFF TGTGCCAGCAGCCCACAGGGGGCAGTGAACACTGAAGCTTTCTTT
. TRBJ2-7 TRBV18 14 once CASSPGRDTYEQYF TGTGCCAGCTCACCGGGTCGGGATACCTACGAGCAGTACTTC
TRBD2 TRBJ2-3 TRBV11-3 15 . CASSLGGRDADTQYF TGTGCCAGCAGCTTAGGCGGGAGGGACGCAGATACGCAGTATTTT
. TRBJ1-5 TRBV2 14 . CASSEGYSLQPQHF TGTGCCAGCAGTGAAGGGTACAGTCTTCAGCCCCAGCATTTT
. TRBJ2-4 TRBV30 14 . CAWTSPVAKNIQYF TGTGCCTGGACAAGTCCGGTAGCCAAAAACATTCAGTACTTC